Below, 24 T cell receptor beta chains from the same sample are listed, as sequenced in a study of human T cells and chemical hapten exposure. Specified time point: patch test 1, 2 weeks after DPC sensitization. The treatment here: therapeutic diphenylcyclopropenone sensitization with weekly scalp DPC. TCRdb re-called the RACE reads through MiXCR, storing one row per CDR3 protein. The sample includes roughly 120,000 distinct CDR3 sequences, 9.5% to 13% seen only once; the top ten take over 1.1%. The sample here was whole blood, taken in connection with sensitization to the hapten diphenylcyclopropenone (DPC). Every receptor here comes from a woman aged 50 to 65 with alopecia areata. Some clones in this sample may be carry-over from other donors' samples.

This clonotype came up a few times. This chain links TRBV7-9 with TRBJ2-3; D remains ambiguous. The germline V gene encodes CDR1 SEHNR and CDR2 FQNEAQ (reference sequence). The V end was cut by 2 bases, the J end by 2 bases, with 5 bases between. This CDR3 comprises 13 residues. The CDR3 reads CASSLWFTDTQYF. The CDR3 DNA follows: TGTGCCAGCAGCTTATGGTTCACAGATACGCAGTATTTT.

V gene TRBV12-3 or TRBV12-4 combines with J gene TRBJ1-2; 7 positions agree with TRBD1. V gave up 8 bases and J gave up 2 bases; unmatched junction bases: 11. This CDR3 spans 15 amino acids. The chain's CDR3 is CASGVTGTANYGYTF. In nucleotides, the CDR3 is TGTGCCAGCGGGGTAACGGGGACAGCGAACTATGGCTACACCTTC.

In this sample, this clonotype turned up a few times. The CDR3 DNA sequence: TGTGCCAGCAGCCCCCAGACGGGCCCGATGAACACTGAAGCTTTCTTT. It yields the protein CASSPQTGPMNTEAFF. The chain carries TRBV9 and TRBJ1-1; no clear D gene. V lost 4 bases to trimming and J lost 0 bases, with 16 bases between them. This CDR3 contains 16 residues. Per germline, CDR1 SGDLS and CDR2 YYNGEE. Drawing the rest from reference TRBV9 and TRBJ1-1, the complete variable domain is DSGVTQTPKHLITATGQRVTLRCSPRSGDLSVYWYQQSLDQGLQFLIQYYNGEERAKGNILERFSAQQFPDLHSELNLSSLELGDSALYFCASSPQTGPMNTEAFFGQGTRLTVV.

This clonotype has a count of ten or more. The chain links TRBV28 to TRBJ2-5; D is uncertain. This CDR3 is 16 amino acids long. The V end was cut by 5 bases, the J end by 5 bases, with 21 bases between. Germline V gives CDR1 MDHEN, CDR2 SYDVKM. The CDR3: CASSTRKSRQVETQYF. For the CDR3, the DNA is TGTGCCAGCAGTACCCGAAAATCTCGGCAAGTGGAGACCCAGTACTTC.

This clonotype was picked up a small number of times. The gene calls are TRBV3-1 and TRBJ2-1, with a weak D call TRBD2 (6 bases). From germline, CDR1 is LGHDT and CDR2 YNNKEL (reference sequence). V dropped 1 base and J dropped 2 bases, with 15 bases sitting between them. This CDR3 has 17 residues. The CDR3 reads CASSQAQRGGAYNEQFF. CDR3 bases: TGTGCCAGCAGCCAAGCCCAGCGAGGAGGGGCCTACAATGAGCAGTTCTTC.

This clonotype was detected many times. The rearrangement joins TRBV4-3 to TRBJ2-1, with a possible D match to TRBD1 (6 bases). Germline values: CDR1 LGHNA, CDR2 YSLEER. The CDR3 has 16 amino acids. The V end lost 4 bases, the J end lost 0 bases, and 13 bases lay between the germline ends. CDR3 loop: CASSPRDTHSYNEQFF. CDR3 bases: TGCGCCAGCAGCCCCCGGGACACACACTCCTACAATGAGCAGTTCTTC.

This clonotype has ten or more counts. The V and J genes are TRBV4-3 and TRBJ2-7, with TRBD1 identical over 10 bases. Germline CDR1 LGHNA, CDR2 YSLEER. The CDR3 is 15 residues long. Germline trimming cut 4 bases from V and 3 bases from J; bases unmatched to any gene: 6. DNA of the CDR3: TGCGCCAGCAGCCCCCGGGACAGGGGTTACTACGAGCAGTACTTC. It yields the protein CASSPRDRGYYEQYF.

The chain couples TRBV12-3 or TRBV12-4 to TRBJ2-1, with TRBD2 identical over 9 bases. There are 16 residues in the CDR3. V was pared by 6 bases and J by 1 base, with 7 bases of the junction left unmatched. CDR3 DNA: TGTGCCAGCAGCGGCCCAGCGGGAGGTTCCTACAATGAGCAGTTCTTC. Translation gives CASSGPAGGSYNEQFF.

V usage is TRBV7-2 and J usage is TRBJ2-3; 12 nucleotides match TRBD2. The CDR3 sequence is 19 residues long. Germline assignment: CDR1 SGHTA and CDR2 FQGNSA. The trim removed 0 bases at V and 1 base at J, leaving 8 bases unmatched. CDR3 amino acids: CASSLAPWTSGMGTDTQYF. As DNA, the CDR3 is TGTGCCAGCAGCTTAGCGCCTTGGACTAGCGGGATGGGCACAGATACGCAGTATTTT.

This clonotype was seen at least ten times. The V call is TRBV7-9, the J call TRBJ2-3; TRBD1 agrees at 8 bases. The CDR3 has 14 residues. After removal of 4 bases from V and 1 base from J, the junction contained 1 base not matched to a gene. The germline V gene has CDR1 SEHNR and CDR2 FQNEAQ (reference sequence). The CDR3 loop is CASSSDRGTDTQYF. In nucleotides, the CDR3 is TGTGCCAGCAGCTCGGACAGGGGCACAGATACGCAGTATTTT.

A few counts support this clonotype. The chain carries TRBV12-3 or TRBV12-4 and TRBJ2-1, with TRBD2 as a possible D gene (6 bases). With 5 bases removed from V and 0 bases from J, the gap between germline ends came to 14 bases. The length of the CDR3 is 16 residues. CDR3 sequence reads: CASSPPGLSSYNEQFF. CDR3 sequence (DNA): TGTGCCAGCAGTCCCCCGGGACTGAGCTCCTACAATGAGCAGTTCTTC.

This clonotype occurred many times. The chain has TRBV2 and TRBJ1-1; D is possibly TRBD1 (5 bases). CDR3 size: 13 residues. The V end lost 8 bases, the J end lost 5 bases, and 15 bases lay between the germline ends. Germline loops: CDR1 SNHLY, CDR2 FYNNEI. CDR3 region: CASSNRGRTEAFF. CDR3 sequence (DNA): TGTGCCAGCTCTAACCGGGGGAGGACTGAAGCTTTCTTT. The complete variable domain, with remaining parts taken from reference TRBV2 and TRBJ1-1, reads EPEVTQTPSHQVTQMGQEVILRCVPISNHLYFYWYRQILGQKVEFLVSFYNNEISEKSEIFDDQFSVERPDGSNFTLKIRSTKLEDSAMYFCASSNRGRTEAFFGQGTRLTVV.

This clonotype was observed many times. This chain uses TRBV20-1 with TRBJ1-2; no firm D call. CDR3 length: 12 residues. The germline V gene has CDR1 DFQATT and CDR2 SNEGSKA (reference sequence). Trimming shortened V by 6 bases and J by 6 bases, and 14 bases separated the two germline ends. This CDR3 reads CSAPTAQHGYTF. The CDR3 nucleotides are TGCAGTGCCCCGACCGCGCAACATGGCTACACCTTC.

CDR3 sequence (DNA): TGTGCCAGCAGTTCGGGTGGCGGTCCCCGGGGAAAAGAGACCCAGTACTTC. Its protein is CASSSGGGPRGKETQYF. The chain is built from TRBV28 and TRBJ2-5, with D perhaps TRBD2 (5 bases). Per germline, CDR1 MDHEN and CDR2 SYDVKM. Trimming pared 4 bases from V and 3 bases from J, leaving 21 bases between. The CDR3 covers 17 residues.

In its sample, this clonotype was seen many times. The chain uses TRBV2 and TRBJ2-7, with D perhaps TRBD1 (6 bases). The CDR3 has 13 residues. Trimming took off 8 bases at V and 1 base at J, with 12 bases between the two ends. The germline CDR1 and CDR2 sequences are SNHLY and FYNNEI. Here the CDR3 reads CASLTDRSYEQYF. The DNA for the CDR3 is TGTGCCAGCCTGACGGACAGATCCTACGAGCAGTACTTC.

V is TRBV27 and J is TRBJ1-1; 7 nucleotides line up with TRBD1. Germline V CDR1 and CDR2: MNHEY, SMNVEV (reference sequence). The CDR3 covers 16 residues. The V and J ends lost 2 bases and 2 bases, in that order; junction bases with no gene match: 8. The CDR3 sequence is CASSLGRGVINTEAFF. In DNA, the CDR3 is TGTGCCAGCAGTTTAGGCAGGGGGGTAATAAACACTGAAGCTTTCTTT.

This clonotype was observed a few times. This chain joins TRBV20-1 and TRBJ2-3; D remains ambiguous. Germline loops: CDR1 DFQATT, CDR2 SNEGSKA (reference sequence). This CDR3 spans 15 amino acids. Trimming took 6 bases from V and 0 from J, leaving 16 bases between them. CDR3 coding DNA: TGCAGTGCGCTCAATACGTTCTCTAGCACAGATACGCAGTATTTT. It codes for CSALNTFSSTDTQYF.

The sample holds one count of this clonotype. V gene TRBV2 combines with J gene TRBJ2-3; unclear D gene. There are 11 residues in the CDR3. The V and J ends lost 8 bases and 0 bases respectively, with 3 bases between them. CDR1 is SNHLY, CDR2 FYNNEI, per germline. CDR3 DNA: TGTGCCAGCGCTAGCACAGATACGCAGTATTTT. Its translation: CASASTDTQYF.

This clonotype was observed a few times. This chain joins TRBV3-1 and TRBJ1-1; 10 nucleotides align to TRBD1. The CDR3 loop spans 19 amino acids. In germline, CDR1 is LGHDT, CDR2 YNNKEL (reference sequence). V shed 3 bases and J 4 bases; nucleotides not matched to a gene: 17. As DNA, the CDR3 is TGTGCCAGCAGCCACTTTTCCGACAGGGGGCCAAGTCTTAGCACTGAAGCTTTCTTT. It codes for CASSHFSDRGPSLSTEAFF.

Ten or more counts support this clonotype. The V gene is TRBV7-2, the J gene TRBJ1-1; no clear D. The CDR3 runs to 15 residues. Trimming pared 0 bases from V and 3 bases from J, leaving 11 bases between. Per the germline V gene, CDR1 is SGHTA and CDR2 is FQGNSA. This CDR3 reads CASSLAWNTYTEAFF. CDR3 bases: TGTGCCAGCAGCTTAGCGTGGAACACCTACACTGAAGCTTTCTTT.

The table lists this clonotype with a few counts. The genes are TRBV2 and TRBJ2-7; tentatively, D is TRBD1 or TRBD2 (6 bases each). V gave up 11 bases and J gave up 3 bases, with 17 bases separating them. Germline CDR1 SNHLY, CDR2 FYNNEI. This CDR3 is 13 amino acids long. The CDR3 spells CASLRDTYYEQYF. As DNA, the CDR3 is TGTGCCTCCCTGCGGGACACCTACTACGAGCAGTACTTC. The full variable domain, rest sourced from reference TRBV2 and TRBJ2-7, is EPEVTQTPSHQVTQMGQEVILRCVPISNHLYFYWYRQILGQKVEFLVSFYNNEISEKSEIFDDQFSVERPDGSNFTLKIRSTKLEDSAMYFCASLRDTYYEQYFGPGTRLTVT.

This clonotype turned up a few times. The rearrangement uses TRBV12-3 or TRBV12-4 and TRBJ1-2, with D maybe TRBD1 (5 bases). This CDR3 has 13 residues. Trimming removed 7 bases at V and 5 bases at J, with 14 bases between. DNA of the CDR3: TGTGCCAGCAACCCGGGACTGCCATATGGCTACACCTTC. Encoded protein: CASNPGLPYGYTF.

This clonotype was picked up many times. V usage is TRBV19 and J usage is TRBJ1-2, with 10 bases matching TRBD1. Per germline, CDR1 LNHDA and CDR2 SQIVND (reference sequence). J gave up 7 bases and V 8 bases, and 4 bases lay outside the gene matches. This CDR3 contains 12 residues. The CDR3 DNA is TGTGCCAGTGGAGGGACAGGGGTTGGCTACACCTTC. Amino acid sequence: CASGGTGVGYTF.

The chain links TRBV5-1 to TRBJ1-5; 9 bases match TRBD1. The CDR3 has 15 residues. V was clipped by 4 bases and J by 4 bases; unmatched bases: 6. Germline loops: CDR1 SGHRS, CDR2 YFSETQ. In DNA form, the CDR3 reads TGCGCCAGCAGCCTAGGACAGGGGACGAATCAGCCCCAGCATTTT. This codes for CASSLGQGTNQPQHF.